What follows are 2 T cell receptor beta chains derived from one specimen sequenced in a study of blood T cells in healthy people across ages. Combining a sample-barcoded 5' primer with a J-beta primer mix, a second PCR ran for about 7 to 11 cycles. TCRdb re-analysed the 5' RACE reads in MiXCR, keeping a single row per CDR3 protein. The table has hundreds of thousands of distinct CDR3 sequences, roughly half seen once. Material for sequencing was blood. The receptors derive from a woman aged 80 or over in good health.

The chain joins TRBV5-1 to TRBJ2-1, with 9 positions matching TRBD2. Trimming cost V 1 base and J 7 bases; bases outside gene matches: 12. CDR1 is SGHRS, CDR2 YFSETQ, per germline. The CDR3 consists of 17 residues. CDR3 region: CASSLTSGEAGGNEQFF. DNA for the CDR3: TGCGCCAGCAGCTTGACTAGCGGAGAGGCGGGGGGGAATGAGCAGTTCTTC.

The CDR3 sequence is CAISFSDRANEQFF. The CDR3 nucleotides are TGTGCCATCAGTTTCTCCGACAGGGCGAATGAGCAGTTCTTC. The chain joins TRBV10-3 to TRBJ2-1; 7 bases match TRBD1. The germline V gene encodes CDR1 ENHRY and CDR2 SYGVKD. This CDR3 has 14 amino acids. V was clipped by 5 bases and J by 7 bases; unmatched bases: 8.